Shown below are 30 T cell receptor beta chains from a single sample sequenced in a study of neurological immune-mediated disorders. TCRdb used MiXCR to reprocess the 5' RACE reads, holding one entry per CDR3 protein. The table lists around 79,000 distinct CDR3 sequences, approximately 14% of them singletons. The source material was PBMCs. Receptor source: a woman between 50 and 59 years old in good health.

This clonotype was found many times. The chain couples TRBV12-3 or TRBV12-4 to TRBJ2-6; 10 bases fit TRBD1. This CDR3 has 18 residues. Trimming took 4 bases from V and 4 from J; bases not matched to a gene: 10. CDR3: CASSWRQGAAEGANVLTF. DNA for the CDR3: TGTGCCAGCAGTTGGCGACAGGGGGCCGCGGAAGGGGCCAACGTCCTGACTTTC.

This clonotype showed up many times. The chain has TRBV15 and TRBJ1-5; D not resolved. The CDR3 spans 13 residues. Trimming removed 7 bases at V and 2 bases at J, with 9 bases between. Per the germline V gene, CDR1 is LNHNV and CDR2 is YYDKDF (reference sequence). CDR3 protein: CATTVGGNQPQHF. The CDR3 nucleotides are TGTGCCACCACCGTCGGGGGCAATCAGCCCCAGCATTTT.

This clonotype was found a few times. The chain couples TRBV7-8 to TRBJ2-5; weak D call: TRBD2 (6 bases). CDR1 is SGHVS, CDR2 FQNEAQ, per germline. V was cut by 7 bases and J by 1 base, with 16 bases left in between. This CDR3 has 15 amino acids. Here the CDR3 DNA reads TGTGCCAGCACCCGAATCGGGGGAGCCCAAGAGACCCAGTACTTC. It encodes CASTRIGGAQETQYF.

In its sample, this clonotype was seen many times. The chain has TRBV9 and TRBJ2-1; the match to TRBD2 covers 9 bases. Germline V gives CDR1 SGDLS, CDR2 YYNGEE. The CDR3 covers 14 residues. Trimming cost V 3 bases and J 4 bases; bases outside gene matches: 2. The CDR3, as DNA: TGTGCCAGCAGCGCAACTAGCGGGTACAATGAGCAGTTCTTC. This translates into CASSATSGYNEQFF.

This rearrangement joins TRBV3-1 to TRBJ2-3; D possibly uses TRBD1 or TRBD2 (5 bases each). V was trimmed by 1 base and J by 7 bases, leaving 15 bases between them. Germline CDR1 and CDR2: LGHDT and YNNKEL (reference sequence). The length of the CDR3 is 15 residues. The CDR3 DNA is TGTGCCAGCAGCCAAGTTGGAGCCGGGGCTTATACGCAGTATTTT. It specifies CASSQVGAGAYTQYF.

Many counts were recorded for this clonotype. This rearrangement joins TRBV20-1 to TRBJ2-2; perhaps TRBD1 as D (5 bases). This CDR3 contains 16 residues. V gave up 0 bases and J gave up 2 bases, with 13 bases separating them. CDR1 is DFQATT and CDR2 is SNEGSKA in the germline V gene (reference sequence). CDR3 in amino acids: CSARDARAFNTGELFF. The CDR3 DNA sequence: TGCAGTGCTAGAGATGCCAGGGCCTTTAACACCGGGGAGCTGTTTTTT.

Many counts were recorded for this clonotype. DNA for the CDR3: TGCGCCAGCAGCTCCTCGACAGGGATGAACACTGAAGCTTTCTTT. Translated, it gives CASSSSTGMNTEAFF. This sequence joins TRBV5-1 and TRBJ1-1; 7 positions agree with TRBD1. Germline lookup yields CDR1 SGHRS and CDR2 YFSETQ. This CDR3 contains 15 residues. Losses at the gene ends were 3 bases for V and 0 bases for J; bases not matched to a gene: 5.

In this sample, this clonotype turned up many times. The chain recombines TRBV9 with TRBJ2-3; D possibly corresponds to TRBD2 (5 bases). V lost 0 bases and J 6 bases, leaving 14 bases between the germline ends. CDR1 SGDLS and CDR2 YYNGEE come from the germline V gene. The CDR3 totals 15 residues. The CDR3 region is CASSVDGGPQDTQYF. Here the CDR3 DNA reads TGTGCCAGCAGCGTAGACGGCGGGCCCCAGGATACGCAGTATTTT.

This clonotype was seen at least ten times. The CDR3 spells CASSSDPMYTEAFF. CDR3 bases: TGCGCCAGCAGCTCGGACCCGATGTACACTGAAGCTTTCTTT. The chain is built from TRBV5-1 and TRBJ1-1; D gene uncertain. Germline V gives CDR1 SGHRS, CDR2 YFSETQ. V was pared by 3 bases and J by 3 bases, with 12 bases between. This CDR3 comprises 14 residues. Complete variable domain (other parts from reference TRBV5-1 and TRBJ1-1): KAGVTQTPRYLIKTRGQQVTLSCSPISGHRSVSWYQQTPGQGLQFLFEYFSETQRNKGNFPGRFSGRQFSNSRSEMNVSTLELGDSALYLCASSSDPMYTEAFFGQGTRLTVV.

This clonotype was observed many times. In DNA, the CDR3 is TGCGCCAGCAGCTTGAGTAGCAGCTTGAACACTGAAGCTTTCTTT. This encodes CASSLSSSLNTEAFF. The chain couples TRBV5-1 to TRBJ1-1; D is uncertain. The CDR3 sequence is 15 residues long. The germline V and J ends were trimmed by 1 base and 0 bases, with 10 bases remaining between them. Germline V gives CDR1 SGHRS, CDR2 YFSETQ.

This clonotype was counted at least ten times. The rearrangement uses TRBV20-1 and TRBJ1-5; 8 bases fit TRBD1. Germline V gives CDR1 DFQATT, CDR2 SNEGSKA (reference sequence). The CDR3 is 13 amino acids. V shed 4 bases and J 6 bases; nucleotides not matched to a gene: 5. The chain's CDR3 is CSATQGAGQPQHF. The CDR3, as DNA: TGCAGTGCTACCCAGGGGGCCGGTCAGCCCCAGCATTTT.

This clonotype was counted at least ten times. V gene TRBV5-1 combines with J gene TRBJ1-1, with a tentative D call TRBD1 (5 bases). The V gene lost 4 bases and the J gene lost 4 bases, with 14 bases spanning the gap. The CDR3 spans 14 residues. Germline lookup yields CDR1 SGHRS and CDR2 YFSETQ. In DNA, the CDR3 is TGCGCCAGCAGCCCTGGGGGGACTGCCACTGAAGCTTTCTTT. This codes for CASSPGGTATEAFF.

In its sample, this clonotype was seen a few times. The genes are TRBV6-5 and TRBJ1-6, with a possible D match to TRBD1 (5 bases). CDR3 length: 14 amino acids. Trimming removed 5 bases from V and 7 bases from J, with 12 bases in between. In germline, CDR1 is MNHEY, CDR2 SVGAGI. DNA for the CDR3: TGTGCCAGCAGTGTGACAGAGCTAAATTCACCCCTCCACTTT. This encodes CASSVTELNSPLHF.

Note on this clonotype: This may come from a read error, since a much larger clone is one base off. The CDR3 sequence is CAINRQGSEKLFF. Written as DNA, the CDR3 is TGTGCCATCAACCGACAGGGTAGCGAAAAACTGTTTTTT. The chain is built from TRBV4-2 and TRBJ1-4; TRBD1 agrees at 7 bases. J gave up 8 bases and V 10 bases, and 10 bases lay outside the gene matches. The CDR3 has 13 residues. Germline V gives CDR1 LGHNA, CDR2 YNFKEQ.

This clonotype was detected many times. The chain employs TRBV28 and TRBJ1-1; 7 bases agree with TRBD1. The CDR3 extends over 14 amino acids. The V gene's germline CDR1 is MDHEN and CDR2 SYDVKM. Germline trimming cut 6 bases from V and 1 base from J; bases unmatched to any gene: 5. DNA for the CDR3: TGTGCCAGCAGACGGGGGACAGCGAACACTGAAGCTTTCTTT. Encoded protein: CASRRGTANTEAFF.

This clonotype has a count of ten or more. The V call is TRBV7-2, the J call TRBJ1-4, with 9 bases identical to TRBD1. This CDR3 is built from 16 residues. The germline V gene encodes CDR1 SGHTA and CDR2 FQGNSA. Trimming at V came to 5 bases and at J to 7 bases, leaving 11 bases not matched to a gene. CDR3 bases: TGTGCCAGCAGCGGAGACCGGGACAGGGATCGTGAAAAACTGTTTTTT. It encodes CASSGDRDRDREKLFF.

This clonotype was recorded at least ten times. The J gene is TRBJ1-4, the V gene TRBV5-1; maybe TRBD1 (5 bases). V was clipped by 4 bases and J by 2 bases, with 15 bases between them. CDR3 length: 16 amino acids. Germline CDR1 is SGHRS and CDR2 is YFSETQ. The CDR3 is CASSVQGGDTNEKLFF. DNA of the CDR3: TGCGCCAGCAGCGTACAAGGTGGGGACACTAATGAAAAACTGTTTTTT.

This clonotype occurred many times. V and J are TRBV10-3 and TRBJ1-1; no definite D call. This CDR3 spans 11 amino acids. V dropped 4 bases and J dropped 4 bases, with 4 bases sitting between them. Germline CDR1 reads ENHRY; CDR2 reads SYGVKD. CDR3 bases: TGTGCCATCAGTGGGAGCACTGAAGCTTTCTTT. Translating it yields CAISGSTEAFF.

This clonotype was observed many times. The rearrangement uses TRBV5-5 and TRBJ2-2; D may be TRBD2 (5 bases). CDR1 is SGHKS, CDR2 YYEKEE, per germline (reference sequence). The CDR3 consists of 16 residues. V lost 3 bases and J 7 bases, leaving 19 bases between the germline ends. DNA of the CDR3: TGTGCCAGCAGCTCCTTAAGTACGGGATTTGGCGGGGAGCTGTTTTTT. Encoded protein: CASSSLSTGFGGELFF.

At least ten counts were recorded for this clonotype. CDR3 region: CASVGAPQETQYF. The CDR3 nucleotides read TGTGCCAGCGTGGGCGCGCCCCAAGAGACCCAGTACTTC. V and J are TRBV28 and TRBJ2-5; D is unresolved. Germline V lookup: CDR1 MDHEN, CDR2 SYDVKM. The CDR3 has 13 residues. Trimming stripped 8 bases from V and 1 base from J, with 11 bases between.

The chain links TRBV5-8 to TRBJ2-7; 8 bases are shared with TRBD2. After removal of 4 bases from V and 6 bases from J, the junction contained 9 bases not matched to a gene. CDR3 length: 14 amino acids. The germline gives CDR1 SGHTS, CDR2 YDEGEE. CDR3: CASSRPGGGSEQYF. The CDR3 nucleotides read TGTGCCAGCAGCCGCCCGGGGGGGGGTAGCGAGCAGTACTTC.

The sample holds many counts of this clonotype. The CDR3 here is CASSWTSVETQYF. The CDR3 DNA sequence: TGTGCCAGCAGTTGGACTAGCGTGGAGACCCAGTACTTC. The rearrangement uses TRBV27 and TRBJ2-5; 9 bases are a match to TRBD2. With V trimmed by 4 bases and J by 5 bases, 2 bases remained unmatched. Germline assignment: CDR1 MNHEY and CDR2 SMNVEV (reference sequence). This CDR3 comprises 13 residues.

This clonotype was seen at least ten times. The chain is built from TRBV7-2 and TRBJ2-1; TRBD2 aligns across 8 bases. The CDR3 extends over 15 amino acids. Looked up from germline, CDR1 is SGHTA and CDR2 is FQGNSA. Trimming removed 3 bases from V and 0 bases from J; junction bases left unmatched: 1. This CDR3 is CASSFSGVSYNEQFF. Written as DNA, the CDR3 is TGTGCCAGCAGCTTTAGCGGGGTCTCCTACAATGAGCAGTTCTTC.

This clonotype showed up just a few times. The CDR3 nucleotides read TGTGCCAGCAGCTTAAGGCCGGGACCTTCAGAGACCCAGTACTTC. Translating gives CASSLRPGPSETQYF. The rearrangement uses TRBV7-3 and TRBJ2-5; D is perhaps TRBD1 or TRBD2 (5 bases each). Looked up from germline, CDR1 is SGHTA and CDR2 is FQGTGA. Trimming took off 1 base at V and 4 bases at J, with 13 bases between the two ends. The length of the CDR3 is 15 residues.

This clonotype was seen many times. V gene TRBV7-2 combines with J gene TRBJ1-5, with TRBD1 as a possible D gene (5 bases). The germline gives CDR1 SGHTA, CDR2 FQGNSA. The V gene lost 3 bases and the J gene lost 2 bases, with 5 bases spanning the gap. There are 13 residues in the CDR3. The CDR3 region has the DNA TGTGCCAGCAGCTTCAGGGGCAATCAGCCCCAGCATTTT. Residues: CASSFRGNQPQHF.

This clonotype was observed at least ten times. The rearrangement links TRBV20-1 to TRBJ2-7; 9 bases map to TRBD2. Trimming at V came to 7 bases and at J to 0 bases, leaving 4 bases not matched to a gene. CDR3 length: 13 amino acids. Germline V gene lookup returns CDR1 DFQATT and CDR2 SNEGSKA (reference sequence). The CDR3 DNA sequence: TGCAGTGGATTTAGCGGGAGCTCCTACGAGCAGTACTTC. Translated, it gives CSGFSGSSYEQYF.

This clonotype was observed at least ten times. This chain connects TRBV5-1 to TRBJ2-1; a possible D gene is TRBD2 (6 bases). The V end was cut by 4 bases, the J end by 6 bases, with 20 bases between. This CDR3 comprises 16 residues. Germline lookup yields CDR1 SGHRS and CDR2 YFSETQ. CDR3 sequence reads: CASSRTTSGGGNEQFF. DNA of the CDR3: TGCGCCAGCAGCCGTACGACTAGTGGGGGTGGCAATGAGCAGTTCTTC.

The chain carries TRBV4-2 and TRBJ2-7; 11 bases align to TRBD1. The CDR3 covers 18 residues. V gave up 0 bases and J gave up 3 bases; unmatched junction bases: 10. Germline CDR1 and CDR2: LGHNA and YNFKEQ. CDR3 in DNA: TGTGCCAGCAGCCAAGATATGATTGGGACAGGGGGTGTCTACGAGCAGTACTTC. Residues: CASSQDMIGTGGVYEQYF.

V is TRBV20-1 and J is TRBJ2-3; D ambiguous. Per germline, CDR1 DFQATT and CDR2 SNEGSKA (reference sequence). Between the trimmed V and J ends, which lost 1 base and 5 bases, there was a span of 13 bases. This CDR3 contains 14 residues. This CDR3 reads CSARVPARGDTQYF. As DNA, the CDR3 is TGCAGTGCTAGAGTGCCGGCTAGAGGAGATACGCAGTATTTT.

This clonotype occurred many times. The CDR3 spells CASSDPSGGGTDTQYF. CDR3 in DNA: TGCGCCAGCAGTGACCCCAGCGGGGGGGGCACAGATACGCAGTATTTT. This chain connects TRBV10-2 to TRBJ2-3; 10 bases agree with TRBD2. The V gene end was trimmed by 3 bases and the J gene end by 1 base; junction bases not matched to a gene: 4. Germline V gene lookup returns CDR1 WSHSY and CDR2 SAAADI. The CDR3 is 16 residues long.